These 6 T cell receptor beta chains came from one sample sequenced in a study of CD8+CD57+ T cells in acquired aplastic anemia. Both TCR beta VDJ combination and CDR3 sequence profiling were carried out. Genomic DNA was the template for this profiling. TCRdb independently ran MiXCR on the reads; one entry per CDR3 protein. The repertoire holds some 290,000 distinct CDR3 sequences, with approximately 57% as singletons. Sequenced sample: sorted CD4+, CD8+, or CD8+CD57+ T cells (not recorded which) from PBMCs. These receptors were obtained from a human donor with severe aplastic anemia or a healthy control (not recorded which).

This sequence joins TRBV7-9 and TRBJ2-5; 10 bases are shared with TRBD2. This CDR3 has 14 amino acids. CDR1 SEHNR and CDR2 FQNEAQ come from the germline V gene (reference sequence). V lost 5 bases, J lost 4 bases, and 4 bases stayed unmatched. CDR3 residues: CASSLLAGVETQYF. The CDR3 bases are TGTGCCAGCAGCCTCCTAGCGGGAGTAGAGACCCAGTACTTC.

The V gene is TRBV12-3 or TRBV12-4, the J gene TRBJ1-1; maybe TRBD1 (6 bases). The CDR3 is 15 amino acids. V lost 6 bases, J lost 3 bases, and 17 bases lay in between. The CDR3 nucleotides are TGTGCCAGCAGCGCCACAGGGATGGCGTACACTGAAGCTTTCTTT. Translated, it gives CASSATGMAYTEAFF.

The table lists this clonotype with many counts. This rearrangement joins TRBV5-6 to TRBJ1-6; D is unclear. Germline values: CDR1 SGHDT, CDR2 YYEEEE. CDR3 size: 14 residues. V lost 4 bases to trimming and J lost 10 bases, with 15 bases between them. The CDR3 DNA sequence: TGTGCCAGCAGCCGTTTACACGGGTGGTCACCCCTCCACTTT. This encodes CASSRLHGWSPLHF.

The genes are TRBV20-1 and TRBJ2-1; either TRBD1 or TRBD2 may fit D (6 bases each). The ends were cut back, 6 bases at V and 3 bases at J, with 15 bases in the middle. The germline CDR1 and CDR2 sequences are DFQATT and SNEGSKA (reference sequence). The length of the CDR3 is 14 residues. The CDR3 region is CSAISGGGYNEQFF. CDR3 sequence (DNA): TGCAGTGCCATTAGCGGAGGGGGCTACAATGAGCAGTTCTTC.

This clonotype was seen many times. V gene TRBV10-3 combines with J gene TRBJ1-1; TRBD1 is a possible D gene (5 bases). This CDR3 has 15 amino acids. Trimming removed 8 bases from V and 3 bases from J, with 19 bases in between. Germline CDR1 and CDR2: ENHRY and SYGVKD. The CDR3 region is CAIGREGGAYTEAFF. As DNA, the CDR3 is TGTGCCATCGGCCGAGAGGGTGGGGCTTACACTGAAGCTTTCTTT.

This clonotype showed up many times. J is TRBJ1-2 and V is TRBV4-3; 9 positions match TRBD1. CDR3 length equals 14 residues. V lost 1 base and J lost 8; bases outside the gene matches: 5. In germline, CDR1 is LGHNA, CDR2 YSLEER. The CDR3, as DNA: TGCGCCAGCAGCCAAGGGGACAGGGTGAGGGGCTACACCTTC. It codes for CASSQGDRVRGYTF.